Each of the 16 T cell receptor beta chains below was sequenced from the same sample in a study of shared clonotypes between healthy human individuals. The method was immunoSEQ multiplex PCR; TCRdb's version includes in-frame clones alone and lacks a portion of them. The profile shows about 1.5 million clones, 98% of them singletons. Sequenced: naive CD4+ T cells sorted from blood. Regarding subset: CD45RA+ positively selected. The receptors here all came from a man aged 25 to 45 in good health.

The chain links TRBV5-6 to TRBJ1-2; the match to TRBD1 covers 7 bases. The V gene's germline CDR1 is SGHDT and CDR2 YYEEEE. After removal of 4 bases from V and 8 bases from J, the junction contained 5 bases not matched to a gene. The CDR3 is 12 residues long. Written as DNA, the CDR3 is TGTGCCAGCAGCGGGGACAGCTGGGGCTACACCTTC. It yields the protein CASSGDSWGYTF.

J is TRBJ2-1 and V is TRBV28, with D possibly matching TRBD1 (6 bases). V was shortened by 6 bases and J by 13 bases, with 16 bases between the two germline ends. The CDR3 consists of 12 residues. Germline CDR1 MDHEN, CDR2 SYDVKM. CDR3 in amino acids: CASRDPEQGQFF. DNA of the CDR3: TGTGCCAGCAGAGACCCGGAACAGGGCCAGTTCTTC.

The chain uses TRBV4-1 and TRBJ2-7, with 7 bases identical to TRBD2. Trimming took 5 bases from V and 3 from J; bases not matched to a gene: 10. This CDR3 has 15 residues. The germline CDR1 and CDR2 sequences are MGHRA and YSYEKL. The CDR3 spells CASSDPRGLNYEQYF. For the CDR3, the DNA is TGCGCCAGCAGCGACCCCCGGGGACTAAACTACGAGCAGTACTTC.

This chain links TRBV28 with TRBJ2-7, with 7 bases fitting TRBD1. CDR1 MDHEN and CDR2 SYDVKM come from the germline V gene. The V segment lost 2 bases and the J segment 0 bases; nucleotides outside the gene matches: 4. CDR3 length: 15 residues. The CDR3 loop reads CASSLRGGYSYEQYF. Written as DNA, the CDR3 is TGTGCCAGCAGTTTACGAGGGGGCTACTCCTACGAGCAGTACTTC.

This chain joins TRBV20-1 and TRBJ2-5; perhaps TRBD1 as D (5 bases). The V gene's germline CDR1 is DFQATT and CDR2 SNEGSKA (reference sequence). The CDR3 has 10 amino acids. CDR3 loop: CRTEAGTQYF. CDR3 nucleotides: TGCAGGACAGAGGCCGGGACCCAGTACTTC.

This chain uses TRBV5-5 with TRBJ1-2; D not certain. Trimming left V 4 bases short and J 8 bases short, with 21 bases between. In germline, CDR1 is SGHKS, CDR2 YYEKEE (reference sequence). The CDR3 is made up of 15 amino acids. The CDR3: CASSELEVGGNGYTF. The CDR3 bases are TGTGCCAGCAGCGAGCTTGAGGTCGGCGGGAACGGCTACACCTTC.

This chain joins TRBV5-5 and TRBJ2-5; D might be TRBD1 (6 bases). Per the germline V gene, CDR1 is SGHKS and CDR2 is YYEKEE (reference sequence). V lost 3 bases and J lost 2, with 14 bases in between. This CDR3 is built from 15 residues. CDR3 sequence reads: CASSWGGTTQETQYF. CDR3 DNA sequence: TGTGCCAGCAGCTGGGGTGGGACAACGCAAGAGACCCAGTACTTC.

The J gene is TRBJ2-1, the V gene TRBV10-3, with 9 bases matching TRBD2. Germline V gives CDR1 ENHRY, CDR2 SYGVKD. The CDR3 has 15 amino acids. V was pared by 6 bases and J by 5 bases, with 8 bases of the junction left unmatched. The CDR3 DNA reads TGTGCCATCAGCGATAGCGGGAGTATCAACAATGAGCAGTTCTTC. It is translated as CAISDSGSINNEQFF.

The V gene is TRBV4-1, the J gene TRBJ2-7; D is unresolved. The V and J ends lost 1 base and 3 bases respectively, with 13 bases between them. This CDR3 has 15 residues. Germline lookup yields CDR1 MGHRA and CDR2 YSYEKL. CDR3 nucleotide sequence: TGCGCCAGCAGCCAAGTGGCAGGAAAGGACTACGAGCAGTACTTC. Protein product: CASSQVAGKDYEQYF.

The chain joins TRBV5-1 to TRBJ2-5; 7 bases map to TRBD2. The CDR3 is 15 residues long. V gave up 6 bases and J gave up 3 bases; unmatched junction bases: 11. Germline CDR1 reads SGHRS; CDR2 reads YFSETQ. The CDR3 here is CASTLYAGVEETQYF. The DNA for the CDR3 is TGCGCCAGCACCCTATACGCGGGAGTGGAAGAGACCCAGTACTTC.

The rearrangement joins TRBV5-1 to TRBJ2-1; no firm D call. V shed 5 bases and J shed 0 bases, with 12 bases lying between them. The CDR3 has 15 amino acids. CDR1 SGHRS and CDR2 YFSETQ come from the germline V gene. Written as DNA, the CDR3 is TGCGCCAGCAGACAACCCGGTAGCTCCTACAATGAGCAGTTCTTC. It specifies CASRQPGSSYNEQFF.

This clone occurred once. The rearrangement links TRBV29-1 to TRBJ2-3, with a tentative D call TRBD1 (6 bases). The CDR3 spans 16 residues. Trimming took 8 bases from V and 0 from J, leaving 21 bases between them. Germline CDR1 is SQVTM and CDR2 is ANQGSEA. The CDR3 nucleotides read TGCAGCACCCGGACAGCAGTTCTTACTAGCACAGATACGCAGTATTTT. Its protein product is CSTRTAVLTSTDTQYF.

The rearrangement uses TRBV29-1 and TRBJ2-1; 12 positions match TRBD2. J lost 3 bases, V lost 4 bases, and 4 bases had no gene match. The CDR3 consists of 15 residues. Germline V CDR1 and CDR2: SQVTM, ANQGSEA. The CDR3 here is CSVAPTSGSYNEQFF. For the CDR3, the DNA is TGCAGCGTTGCGCCGACTAGCGGGAGCTACAATGAGCAGTTCTTC.

The gene calls are TRBV5-1 and TRBJ2-1; TRBD2 aligns across 9 bases. With V trimmed by 2 bases and J by 4 bases, 10 bases remained unmatched. Germline V CDR1 and CDR2: SGHRS, YFSETQ. The CDR3 totals 17 residues. CDR3 nucleotides: TGCGCCAGCAGCTTCTTAGCGGGGGTCCAGCGGTACAATGAGCAGTTCTTC. This translates into CASSFLAGVQRYNEQFF.

The chain employs TRBV6-5 and TRBJ1-3; no firm D call. Germline-derived CDR1 and CDR2 are MNHEY and SVGAGI. This CDR3 is 14 amino acids long. The V end was cut by 5 bases, the J end by 0 bases, with 8 bases between. The CDR3 coding sequence is TGTGCCAGCAGTCAACAGCCCTCTGGAAACACCATATATTTT. It is translated as CASSQQPSGNTIYF.

A word on this clone: Other DNA sequences from this sample encode an identical CDR3 as well. The rearrangement joins TRBV18 to TRBJ2-3; D unclear. V dropped 3 bases and J dropped 5 bases, with 6 bases sitting between them. The germline V gene encodes CDR1 KGHSH and CDR2 LQKENI. The CDR3 has 12 residues. The CDR3 DNA reads TGTGCCAGCTCACCCAATGGAGATACGCAGTATTTT. Residues: CASSPNGDTQYF.